What follows is one TCR beta chain and its context. The antigen remains undetermined. The data stem from a study of regulatory T cells in long-lasting Graves disease. Whole-study context: Over-5-year antithyroid drug use with positive TSH receptor antibodies defined persistent Graves' disease in the study.

Study observations and caveats: Repertoires from persistent disease leaned toward TRBV28, TRBJ1-2 and TRBJ2-5.

CDR3 length: 15 residues. CDR1 is SGHNT and CDR2 is YYREEE in the germline V gene (reference sequence). The V and J ends lost 3 bases and 3 bases, in that order; junction bases with no gene match: 6. Time point of the sample: persistent/refractory GD, antithyroid drugs over 5 years with positive TRAb. The authors made the TCR library using RNA they extracted from PBMCs. An endocrinology department located in Xi'an, China, was where the patients came from. For TCR beta, libraries came from iRepertoire HTBI primers and Arm-PCR of CDR3 regions. A single record per CDR3 protein comes from TCRdb applying MiXCR to the multiplex PCR reads. The sample shows around 450,000 distinct CDR3 sequences, under 25% of them seen only once.

This chain joins TRBV5-4 and TRBJ1-3; TRBD1 matches 7 bases. The sequence was collected from a female donor with Graves disease. The source was peripheral blood mononuclear cells (PBMCs), collected when the disease was refractory, from a patient treated with antithyroid drugs. The CDR3 loop reads CASSSTGRYGNTIYF. The DNA of the CDR3 is TGTGCCAGCAGCTCGACAGGGAGATATGGAAACACCATATATTTT.